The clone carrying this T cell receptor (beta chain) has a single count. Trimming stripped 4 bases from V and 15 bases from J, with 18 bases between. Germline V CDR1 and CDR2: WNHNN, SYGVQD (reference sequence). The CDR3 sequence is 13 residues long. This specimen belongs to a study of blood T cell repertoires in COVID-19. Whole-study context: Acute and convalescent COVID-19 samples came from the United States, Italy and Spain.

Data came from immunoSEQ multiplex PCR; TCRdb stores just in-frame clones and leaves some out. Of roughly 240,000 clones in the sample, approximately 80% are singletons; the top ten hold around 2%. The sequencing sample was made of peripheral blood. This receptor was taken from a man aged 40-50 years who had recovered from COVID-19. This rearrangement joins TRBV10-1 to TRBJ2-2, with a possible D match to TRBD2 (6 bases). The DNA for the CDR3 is TGCGCCAGCAGTGGGACTCGACTAGAGGGAATGTTTTTT. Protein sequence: CASSGTRLEGMFF.